Listed below are T cell receptor beta chains from one sample, sequenced in a study of blood T cell repertoires in COVID-19. The protocol was immunoSEQ multiplex PCR, while the TCRdb copy is restricted to in-frame clones and leaves out a portion. The sample holds about 190,000 clones, nearly 90% seen once. Source material: peripheral blood. These receptors were taken from a woman in her thirties or forties who had recovered from COVID-19. Each CDR3 is given with its conserved first and last residue. D genes are given only for firm matches. Size tells how often a clone was seen (once, few, many) or the class of an expanded clone, and some rows leave it out.

>12|TRBV29-1|once|TRBJ1-6|TRBD1
CSAGTGGEPLHF
TGCAGCGCAGGGACAGGGGGTGAGCCCCTCCACTTT
>16|TRBV19|.|TRBJ2-7|TRBD1
CASSVRDRMLSYEQYF
TGTGCCAGTAGTGTCCGGGACAGAATGCTCTCCTACGAGCAGTACTTC
>17|TRBV27|once|TRBJ2-3|.
CASSSRIGGWGTDTQYF
TGTGCCAGCAGTTCACGCATTGGAGGGTGGGGTACAGATACGCAGTATTTT
>13|TRBV7-6|.|TRBJ2-2|TRBD2
CASSTLASGELFF
TGTGCCAGCAGCACACTAGCGTCCGGGGAGCTGTTTTTT
>13|TRBV6-5|once|TRBJ2-1|TRBD2
CASLKRGYNEQFF
TGTGCCAGCCTGAAGCGGGGGTACAATGAGCAGTTCTTC
>15|TRBV28|.|TRBJ2-5|TRBD1
CASSFQGAGQETQYF
TGTGCCAGCAGTTTCCAGGGGGCCGGTCAAGAGACCCAGTACTTC
>19|TRBV5-1|.|TRBJ2-5|TRBD2
CASSDLGTLAGEDQETQYF
TGCGCCAGCAGCGATCTGGGAACCCTAGCGGGAGAGGATCAAGAGACCCAGTACTTC
>18|TRBV6-1|.|TRBJ1-5|.
CASREVFGRKHSNQPQHF
TGTGCCAGCAGGGAAGTTTTTGGGCGAAAGCATAGCAATCAGCCCCAGCATTTT
>15|TRBV5-1|.|TRBJ1-1|.
CASSPGGGADTEAFF
TGCGCCAGCAGCCCTGGAGGGGGGGCGGACACTGAAGCTTTCTTT
>17|TRBV28|.|TRBJ2-3|TRBD2
CASSLQTSGSWSDTQYF
TGTGCCAGCAGCTTACAGACTAGCGGGAGTTGGTCAGATACGCAGTATTTT
>15|TRBV7-8|.|TRBJ1-2|TRBD1
CASSLVSGGSTGYTF
TGTGCCAGCAGCTTAGTCTCAGGGGGCTCTACTGGCTACACCTTC
>12|TRBV30|once|TRBJ1-2|.
CAWSVSTGQYTF
TGTGCCTGGAGCGTTTCAACAGGCCAGTACACCTTC
>15|TRBV5-1|.|TRBJ2-5|TRBD2
CASSLSGRSQETQYF
TGCGCCAGCAGCTTGAGCGGGAGGTCCCAAGAGACCCAGTACTTC
>13|TRBV3-1/TRBV3-2|once|TRBJ2-2|.
CASSQGATGELFF
TGTGCCAGCAGCCAGGGGGCCACCGGGGAGCTGTTTTTT
>14|TRBV7-2|.|TRBJ1-1|.
CASRLDVLNTEAFF
TGTGCCAGCAGACTAGACGTCTTGAACACTGAAGCTTTCTTT
>16|TRBV7-2|once|TRBJ2-3|TRBD1
CASSLEFAQGADTQYF
TGTGCCAGCAGCTTAGAGTTCGCACAGGGGGCAGATACGCAGTATTTT
>16|TRBV30|.|TRBJ2-7|TRBD2
CAWSGTSGRSSYEQYF
TGTGCCTGGAGTGGGACTAGCGGGCGGAGCTCCTACGAGCAGTACTTC
>14|TRBV3-1/TRBV3-2|.|TRBJ2-6|.
CASSPGAGANVLTF
TGTGCCAGCAGCCCAGGCGCTGGGGCCAACGTCCTGACTTTC
>13|TRBV6-6|.|TRBJ1-1|.
CASSPRGNTEAFF
TGTGCCAGCAGTCCCCGGGGAAACACTGAAGCTTTCTTT
>17|TRBV28|.|TRBJ2-6|TRBD1
CASNPRPRGPGANVLTF
TGTGCCAGCAACCCGCGCCCCAGGGGGCCTGGGGCCAACGTCCTGACTTTC
>16|TRBV9|once|TRBJ2-1|TRBD2
CASSGAASGTYNEQFF
TGTGCCAGCAGCGGTGCGGCTAGCGGAACTTACAATGAGCAGTTCTTC
>16|TRBV30|once|TRBJ2-1|TRBD1
CAWSVLGDRGRNEQFF
TGTGCCTGGAGTGTACTGGGGGACAGGGGTAGGAATGAGCAGTTCTTC
>15|TRBV5-6|.|TRBJ2-5|TRBD1
CASSLNRGGTETQYF
TGTGCCAGCAGCTTGAATAGAGGGGGCACAGAGACCCAGTACTTC
>11|TRBV19|.|TRBJ2-2|.
CASRYQAELFF
TGTGCCAGTAGGTACCAGGCGGAGCTGTTTTTT
>14|TRBV5-5|few|TRBJ2-5|TRBD1
CASSFRGPGETQYF
TGTGCCAGCAGCTTCAGGGGGCCCGGGGAGACCCAGTACTTC
>16|TRBV3-1/TRBV3-2|few|TRBJ2-2|TRBD1
CASSQGDSSNTGELFF
TGTGCCAGCAGCCAAGGGGACAGTTCGAACACCGGGGAGCTGTTTTTT
>18|TRBV4-1|.|TRBJ2-5|TRBD2
CASSQDLAGNAGQETQYF
TGCGCCAGCAGCCAAGATTTAGCGGGGAATGCTGGTCAAGAGACCCAGTACTTC
>14|TRBV27|.|TRBJ1-4|.
CASRRGSSNEKLFF
TGTGCCAGCAGAAGGGGGAGTTCGAACGAAAAACTGTTTTTT
>14|TRBV6-5|.|TRBJ2-7|TRBD2
CASSIVGRGYEQYF
TGTGCCAGCAGTATCGTCGGGCGGGGGTACGAGCAGTACTTC
>15|TRBV3-1/TRBV3-2|.|TRBJ1-6|TRBD1
CASSHPAGGNSPLHF
TGTGCCAGCAGCCACCCGGCAGGGGGTAATTCACCCCTCCACTTT
>15|TRBV28|.|TRBJ1-5|TRBD1
CASSIPGTEVQPQHF
TGTGCCAGCAGCATACCCGGGACAGAGGTCCAGCCCCAGCATTTT
>17|TRBV15|.|TRBJ2-1|TRBD2
CATSREVSGRGYNEQFF
TGTGCCACCAGCAGAGAAGTGAGCGGGAGGGGCTACAATGAGCAGTTCTTC
>15|TRBV4-3|.|TRBJ2-1|.
CASSQESETVNEQFF
TGCGCCAGCAGCCAAGAGAGCGAAACCGTCAATGAGCAGTTCTTC
>14|TRBV20-1|.|TRBJ2-7|TRBD1
CSASFGQGSNEQYF
TGCAGTGCTAGTTTTGGACAGGGCTCCAACGAGCAGTACTTC
>16|TRBV2|.|TRBJ1-5|.
CASSENGAGNNQPQHF
TGTGCCAGCAGTGAAAATGGGGCAGGCAATAATCAGCCCCAGCATTTT
>15|TRBV6-2/TRBV6-3|.|TRBJ2-1|.
CASSSLQRTNNEQFF
TGTGCCAGCAGTTCGTTACAGCGGACTAACAATGAGCAGTTCTTC
>13|TRBV2|.|TRBJ2-3|.
CASKEDWQDTQYF
TGTGCCAGCAAAGAGGACTGGCAGGATACGCAGTATTTT
>15|TRBV19|.|TRBJ1-2|TRBD1
CASSNPGTGDYGYTF
TGTGCCAGTAGTAATCCCGGGACAGGGGACTATGGCTACACCTTC
>11|TRBV29-1|.|TRBJ1-1|.
CSGHRETEAFF
TGCAGCGGACACAGGGAGACTGAAGCTTTCTTT
>15|TRBV5-6|.|TRBJ1-1|.
CASSQATGRNTEAFF
TGTGCCAGCAGCCAGGCCACAGGGAGGAACACTGAAGCTTTCTTT
>12|TRBV6-2/TRBV6-3|.|TRBJ1-2|.
CASSYQGYGYTF
TGTGCCAGCAGTTACCAGGGCTATGGCTACACCTTC
>14|TRBV7-9|few|TRBJ1-1|TRBD1
CASSNRGEDTEAFF
TGTGCCAGCAGCAACAGGGGTGAGGACACTGAAGCTTTCTTT
>13|TRBV6-5|.|TRBJ1-2|.
CATQGVEVNGYTF
TGTGCCACACAAGGGGTCGAAGTCAATGGCTACACCTTC
>15|TRBV7-9|.|TRBJ1-3|.
CASSSTASSGNTIYF
TGTGCCAGCAGCTCCACAGCTTCCTCTGGAAACACCATATATTTT
>15|TRBV6-5|.|TRBJ2-3|TRBD2
CASKGVAGLTDTQYF
TGTGCCAGCAAGGGAGTAGCGGGATTGACAGATACGCAGTATTTT
>15|TRBV15|once|TRBJ2-1|TRBD2
CATSERTSGLHEQFF
TGTGCCACCAGCGAACGGACTAGCGGACTCCATGAGCAGTTCTTC
>17|TRBV14|.|TRBJ2-2|TRBD1
CASSQVVDRGPAGELFF
TGTGCCAGCAGCCAAGTCGTGGACAGGGGGCCGGCCGGGGAGCTGTTTTTT
>14|TRBV25-1|once|TRBJ1-5|TRBD1
CASGGTDSNQPQHF
TGTGCCAGCGGGGGGACAGATAGCAATCAGCCCCAGCATTTT
>16|TRBV5-5|.|TRBJ2-1|TRBD2
CASSFLGGRVNNEQFF
TGTGCCAGCAGCTTTCTCGGCGGGAGGGTGAACAATGAGCAGTTCTTC
>17|TRBV11-2|.|TRBJ2-3|TRBD2
CASSLGPSGRAGDTQYF
TGTGCCAGCAGCTTAGGACCTAGCGGGAGGGCCGGCGATACGCAGTATTTT
>13|TRBV7-9|once|TRBJ1-1|.
CASSSTGNTEAFF
TGTGCCAGCAGCTCCACAGGGAACACTGAAGCTTTCTTT
>15|TRBV6-5|.|TRBJ2-1|.
CASSYSPVLVDEQFF
TGTGCCAGCAGTTACTCCCCAGTACTAGTCGATGAGCAGTTCTTC
>14|TRBV5-1|.|TRBJ2-5|TRBD1
CASSSDRGQETQYF
TGCGCCAGCAGCAGCGACAGGGGCCAAGAGACCCAGTACTTC
>15|TRBV15|.|TRBJ1-2|TRBD1
CATSRSRAGGYGYTF
TGTGCCACCAGCAGATCCCGTGCAGGGGGTTATGGCTACACCTTC
>16|TRBV19|.|TRBJ1-5|.
CASSIDSGFRNQPQHF
TGTGCCAGTAGTATAGATTCGGGGTTTCGCAATCAGCCCCAGCATTTT
>15|TRBV6-6|.|TRBJ1-1|.
CASSLQEAVNTEAFF
TGTGCCAGCAGTCTCCAAGAGGCGGTGAACACTGAAGCTTTCTTT
>17|TRBV11-3|.|TRBJ2-6|TRBD1
CASSAGGLVSGANVLTF
TGTGCCAGCTCCGCAGGGGGCCTTGTATCTGGGGCCAACGTCCTGACTTTC